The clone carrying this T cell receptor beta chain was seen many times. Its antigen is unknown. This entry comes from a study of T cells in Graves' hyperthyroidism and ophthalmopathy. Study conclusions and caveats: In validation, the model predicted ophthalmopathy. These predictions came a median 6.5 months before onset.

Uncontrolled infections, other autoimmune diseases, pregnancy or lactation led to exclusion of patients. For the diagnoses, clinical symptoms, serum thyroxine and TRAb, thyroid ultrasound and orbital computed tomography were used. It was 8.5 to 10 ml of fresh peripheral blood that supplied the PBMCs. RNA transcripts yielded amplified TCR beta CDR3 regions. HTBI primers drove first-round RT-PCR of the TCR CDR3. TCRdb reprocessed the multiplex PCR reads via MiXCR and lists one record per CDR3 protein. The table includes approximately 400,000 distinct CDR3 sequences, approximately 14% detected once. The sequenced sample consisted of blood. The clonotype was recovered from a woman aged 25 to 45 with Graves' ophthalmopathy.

The CDR3 here is CASSLGTSGGLFF. CDR3 in DNA: TGTGCCAGTAGTCTCGGGACTAGCGGGGGGCTGTTCTTC. The chain joins TRBV19 to TRBJ2-1, with TRBD2 matching 15 bases. CDR1 is LNHDA and CDR2 is SQIVND in the germline V gene (reference sequence). The V and J ends lost 5 bases and 15 bases, in that order; junction bases with no gene match: 5. The CDR3 sequence is 13 residues long.